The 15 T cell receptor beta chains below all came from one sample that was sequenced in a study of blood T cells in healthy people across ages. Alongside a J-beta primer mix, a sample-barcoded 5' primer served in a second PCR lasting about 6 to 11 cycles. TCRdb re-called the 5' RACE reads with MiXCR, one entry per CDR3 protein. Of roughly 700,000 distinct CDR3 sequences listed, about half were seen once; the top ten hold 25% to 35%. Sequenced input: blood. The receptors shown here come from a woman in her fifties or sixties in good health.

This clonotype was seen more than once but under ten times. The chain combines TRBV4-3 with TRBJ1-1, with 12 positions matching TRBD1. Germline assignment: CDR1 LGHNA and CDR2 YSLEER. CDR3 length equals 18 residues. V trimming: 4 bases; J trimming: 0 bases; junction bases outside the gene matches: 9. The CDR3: CASSLLRGTGGMNTEAFF. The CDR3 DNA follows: TGCGCCAGCAGCCTCCTTCGCGGGACAGGGGGCATGAACACTGAAGCTTTCTTT.

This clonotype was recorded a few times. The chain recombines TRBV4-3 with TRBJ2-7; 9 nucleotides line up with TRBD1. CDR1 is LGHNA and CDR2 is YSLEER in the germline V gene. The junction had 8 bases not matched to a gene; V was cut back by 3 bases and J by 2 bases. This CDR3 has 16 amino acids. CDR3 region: CASSQVDGTGPYEQYF. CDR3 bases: TGCGCCAGCAGCCAGGTTGATGGGACAGGGCCCTACGAGCAGTACTTC.

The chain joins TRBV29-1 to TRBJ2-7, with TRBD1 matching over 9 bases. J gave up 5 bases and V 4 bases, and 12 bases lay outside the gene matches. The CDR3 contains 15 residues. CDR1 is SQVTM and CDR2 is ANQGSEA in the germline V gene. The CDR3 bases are TGCAGCGTTGCCCCCCGGGGGACAGGGCACAACGAGCAGTACTTC. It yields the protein CSVAPRGTGHNEQYF.

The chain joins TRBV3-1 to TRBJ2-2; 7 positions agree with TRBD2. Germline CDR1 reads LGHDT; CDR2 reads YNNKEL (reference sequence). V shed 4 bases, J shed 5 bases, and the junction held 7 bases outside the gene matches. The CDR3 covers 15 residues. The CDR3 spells CASSPLGRETGELFF. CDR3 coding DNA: TGTGCCAGCAGCCCTCTAGGGCGGGAGACCGGGGAGCTGTTTTTT.

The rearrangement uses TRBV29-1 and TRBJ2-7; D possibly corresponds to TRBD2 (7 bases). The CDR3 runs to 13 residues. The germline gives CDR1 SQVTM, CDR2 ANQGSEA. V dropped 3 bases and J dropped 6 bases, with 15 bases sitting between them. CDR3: CSVELYREGEQYF. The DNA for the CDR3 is TGCAGCGTTGAGTTGTACAGGGAGGGCGAGCAGTACTTC.

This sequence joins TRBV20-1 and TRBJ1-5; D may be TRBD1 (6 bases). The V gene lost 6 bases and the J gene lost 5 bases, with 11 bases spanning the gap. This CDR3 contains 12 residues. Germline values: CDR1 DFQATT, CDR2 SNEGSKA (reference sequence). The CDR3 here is CSAEGGDQPQHF. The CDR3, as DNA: TGCAGTGCCGAGGGGGGGGATCAGCCCCAGCATTTT.

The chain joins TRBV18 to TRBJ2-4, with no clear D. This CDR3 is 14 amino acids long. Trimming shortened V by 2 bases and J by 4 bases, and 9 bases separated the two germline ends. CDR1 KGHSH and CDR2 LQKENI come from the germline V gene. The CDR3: CASSPAGSKNIQYF. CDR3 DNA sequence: TGTGCCAGCTCACCAGCTGGCTCAAAAAACATTCAGTACTTC.

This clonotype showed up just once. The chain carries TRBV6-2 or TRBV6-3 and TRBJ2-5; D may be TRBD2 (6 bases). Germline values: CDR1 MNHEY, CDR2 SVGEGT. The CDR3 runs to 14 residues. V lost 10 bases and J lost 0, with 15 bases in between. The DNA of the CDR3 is TGTGCCACACTTGCGGGACTCAACCAAGAGACCCAGTACTTC. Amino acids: CATLAGLNQETQYF.

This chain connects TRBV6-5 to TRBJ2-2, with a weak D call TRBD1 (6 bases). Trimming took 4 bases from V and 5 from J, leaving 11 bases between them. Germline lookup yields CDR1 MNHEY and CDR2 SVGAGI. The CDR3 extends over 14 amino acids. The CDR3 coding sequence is TGTGCCAGCAGTTTGTACAGGGATACCGGGGAGCTGTTTTTT. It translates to CASSLYRDTGELFF.

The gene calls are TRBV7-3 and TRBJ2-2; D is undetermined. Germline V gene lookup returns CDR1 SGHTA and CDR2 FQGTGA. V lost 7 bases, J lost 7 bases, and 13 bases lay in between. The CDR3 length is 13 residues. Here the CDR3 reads CASTNDRSGELFF. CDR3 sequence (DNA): TGTGCCAGCACCAATGATCGTAGCGGGGAGCTGTTTTTT.

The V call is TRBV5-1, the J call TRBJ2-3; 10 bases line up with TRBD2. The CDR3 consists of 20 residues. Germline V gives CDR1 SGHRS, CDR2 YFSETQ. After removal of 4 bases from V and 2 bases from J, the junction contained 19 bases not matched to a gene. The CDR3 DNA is TGCGCCAGCAGCCGATGGGCCAGGCTAGCGGGAGCCCAGGACACAGATACGCAGTATTTT. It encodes CASSRWARLAGAQDTDTQYF.

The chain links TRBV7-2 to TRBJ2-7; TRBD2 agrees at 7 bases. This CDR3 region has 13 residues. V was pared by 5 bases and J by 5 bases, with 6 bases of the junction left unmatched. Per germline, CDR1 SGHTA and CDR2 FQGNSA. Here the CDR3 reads CASSAHREDEQYF. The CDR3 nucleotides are TGTGCCAGCAGCGCCCACCGGGAGGACGAGCAGTACTTC.

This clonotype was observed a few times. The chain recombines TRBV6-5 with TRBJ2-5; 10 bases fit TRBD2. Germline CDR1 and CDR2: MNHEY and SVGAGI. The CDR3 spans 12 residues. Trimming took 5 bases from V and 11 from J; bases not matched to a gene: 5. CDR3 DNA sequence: TGTGCCAGCAGTGCAGCGGGGGGGATTCAGTACTTC. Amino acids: CASSAAGGIQYF.

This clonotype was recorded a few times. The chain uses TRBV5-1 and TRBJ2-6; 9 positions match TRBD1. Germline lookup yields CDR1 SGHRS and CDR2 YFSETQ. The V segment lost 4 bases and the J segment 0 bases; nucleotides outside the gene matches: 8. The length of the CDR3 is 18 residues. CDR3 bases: TGCGCCAGCAGCACCACAGGGGGCTGGGGCTCTGGGGCCAACGTCCTGACTTTC. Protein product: CASSTTGGWGSGANVLTF.

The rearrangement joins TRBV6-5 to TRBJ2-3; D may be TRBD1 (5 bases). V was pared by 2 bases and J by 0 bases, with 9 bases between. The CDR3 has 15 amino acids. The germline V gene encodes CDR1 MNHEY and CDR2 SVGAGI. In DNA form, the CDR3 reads TGTGCCAGCAGTTACGGGGCCGCTAGCACAGATACGCAGTATTTT. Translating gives CASSYGAASTDTQYF.